The 29 T cell receptor beta chains presented below share a single source sample, sequenced in a study of response to subunit inactivated influenza vaccine. Via MiXCR, TCRdb re-called the RT-PCR reads, giving one row per CDR3 protein. The sample yields around 170,000 distinct CDR3 sequences, approximately 11% seen once. Sample: CD8+ T cells sorted from PBMCs, taken less than 30 months after vaccination. The receptor set was obtained from a man between 50 and 69 years old who received an inactivated influenza vaccine.

A few counts support this clonotype. CDR3 residues: CASSLYGVTYNEQFF. The CDR3 DNA reads TGTGCCAGCAGTTTATACGGCGTGACCTACAATGAGCAGTTCTTC. The rearrangement uses TRBV27 and TRBJ2-1; D is ambiguous. Trimming removed 1 base from V and 2 bases from J, with 9 bases in between. Germline CDR1 and CDR2: MNHEY and SMNVEV (reference sequence). This CDR3 region has 15 residues.

There are many counts of this clonotype. V usage is TRBV29-1 and J usage is TRBJ2-1; D is possibly TRBD2 (5 bases). The V gene lost 4 bases and the J gene lost 6 bases, with 19 bases spanning the gap. The germline gives CDR1 SQVTM, CDR2 ANQGSEA. The CDR3 has 15 amino acids. Written as DNA, the CDR3 is TGCAGCGTTGTAGGGCTGAGTGGGAGAGTCAATGAGCAGTTCTTC. It is translated as CSVVGLSGRVNEQFF.

The chain employs TRBV28 and TRBJ2-7; D may correspond to TRBD1 or TRBD2 (5 bases each). Germline V CDR1 and CDR2: MDHEN, SYDVKM. The CDR3 contains 18 residues. V gave up 2 bases and J gave up 0 bases, with 20 bases separating them. CDR3 nucleotides: TGTGCCAGCAGTTTACACACCGGGACCTTGATGGGCTCCTACGAGCAGTACTTC. This codes for CASSLHTGTLMGSYEQYF.

This clonotype appeared a few times. This chain links TRBV9 with TRBJ2-1; D assignment may be TRBD1 or TRBD2 (5 bases each). This CDR3 comprises 16 residues. Trimming stripped 0 bases from V and 0 bases from J, with 10 bases between. Germline CDR1 SGDLS, CDR2 YYNGEE. The CDR3 DNA sequence: TGTGCCAGCAGCGTAGGTTGGGGGAGCTCCTACAATGAGCAGTTCTTC. It translates to CASSVGWGSSYNEQFF. Combining the CDR3 with reference TRBV9 and TRBJ2-1 gives the whole variable domain DSGVTQTPKHLITATGQRVTLRCSPRSGDLSVYWYQQSLDQGLQFLIQYYNGEERAKGNILERFSAQQFPDLHSELNLSSLELGDSALYFCASSVGWGSSYNEQFFGPGTRLTVL.

The chain has TRBV6-1 and TRBJ2-3; 9 nucleotides line up with TRBD1. The CDR3 is 15 residues long. V was clipped by 0 bases and J by 9 bases; unmatched bases: 7. Germline V lookup: CDR1 MNHNS, CDR2 SASEGT. The CDR3 DNA is TGTGCCAGCAGTGAAGCGGGGACAGGGAAGGTCACGCAGTATTTT. Its translation: CASSEAGTGKVTQYF.

This clonotype came up a few times. This chain links TRBV6-1 with TRBJ2-1; TRBD1 aligns across 11 bases. The germline V gene encodes CDR1 MNHNS and CDR2 SASEGT. The V gene end was trimmed by 4 bases and the J gene end by 6 bases; junction bases not matched to a gene: 5. The CDR3 spans 15 residues. The CDR3 is CASSALGQGGNEQFF. CDR3 sequence (DNA): TGTGCCAGCAGTGCCCTGGGACAGGGGGGCAATGAGCAGTTCTTC.

The rearrangement joins TRBV6-5 to TRBJ2-1; D possibly corresponds to TRBD2 (7 bases). Looked up from germline, CDR1 is MNHEY and CDR2 is SVGAGI. V lost 4 bases, J lost 7 bases, and 17 bases lay in between. This CDR3 comprises 15 residues. This chain's CDR3 is CASSLRGGLTNEQFF. DNA of the CDR3: TGTGCCAGCAGTTTAAGGGGGGGGCTGACTAATGAGCAGTTCTTC.

The chain carries TRBV6-1 and TRBJ2-7; D might be TRBD1 (5 bases). The germline gives CDR1 MNHNS, CDR2 SASEGT. Trimming took 5 bases from V and 4 from J, leaving 15 bases between them. This CDR3 contains 14 residues. For the CDR3, the DNA is TGTGCCAGCAGTCGTAGTAGGACATATTACGAGCAGTACTTC. Translated, it gives CASSRSRTYYEQYF.

This chain joins TRBV20-1 and TRBJ2-7; perhaps TRBD2 as D (6 bases). Germline assignment: CDR1 DFQATT and CDR2 SNEGSKA (reference sequence). This CDR3 region has 14 residues. V dropped 4 bases and J dropped 2 bases, with 15 bases sitting between them. CDR3 sequence: CSANTRGVAYEQYF. As DNA, the CDR3 is TGCAGTGCTAATACTCGCGGGGTGGCCTACGAGCAGTACTTC.

This clonotype was seen only a few times. J is TRBJ2-3 and V is TRBV6-1, with TRBD2 matching over 8 bases. Trimming removed 5 bases from V and 1 base from J; junction bases left unmatched: 8. The CDR3 contains 16 residues. The V gene's germline CDR1 is MNHNS and CDR2 SASEGT. The CDR3 sequence is CASSPTWREGTDTQYF. CDR3 DNA sequence: TGTGCCAGCAGTCCCACATGGCGGGAGGGCACAGATACGCAGTATTTT.

This clonotype was picked up a small number of times. The CDR3 protein is CASSQDQLAGGYVDTQYF. The CDR3 nucleotides read TGCGCCAGCAGCCAAGATCAGCTAGCGGGGGGTTACGTGGATACGCAGTATTTT. The chain uses TRBV4-3 and TRBJ2-3; TRBD2 matches at 11 bases. CDR1 is LGHNA and CDR2 is YSLEER in the germline V gene. V dropped 0 bases and J dropped 6; count of bases not matched to a gene: 11. This CDR3 is 18 amino acids long.

As to this clonotype: The junction departs from germline at one end; a sequencing error may be responsible. V usage is TRBV6-2 or TRBV6-3 and J usage is TRBJ2-6; the D gene could be TRBD1 or TRBD2 (5 bases each). Germline CDR1 reads MNHEY; CDR2 reads SVGEGT. The CDR3 is made up of 14 amino acids. The CDR3 loop reads CASLGVSGANILTF. The CDR3 coding sequence is TGTGCCAGCCTTGGGGTTTCCGGGGCCAACATCCTGACTTTC.

Many counts were recorded for this clonotype. This chain connects TRBV24-1 to TRBJ2-1; D might be TRBD1 or TRBD2, each matching 5 bases. Trimming pared 3 bases from V and 11 bases from J, leaving 13 bases between. This CDR3 contains 13 residues. The germline V gene encodes CDR1 KGHDR and CDR2 SFDVKD. The CDR3 sequence is CATSDPGTDQQFF. DNA for the CDR3: TGTGCCACCAGTGATCCAGGGACGGATCAGCAGTTCTTC.

This chain connects TRBV29-1 to TRBJ2-3, with 8 bases aligning to TRBD2. The germline V gene encodes CDR1 SQVTM and CDR2 ANQGSEA. V dropped 6 bases and J dropped 1; count of bases not matched to a gene: 9. This CDR3 contains 15 residues. CDR3: CSVEGLGTRTDTQYF. CDR3 nucleotide sequence: TGCAGCGTCGAGGGACTAGGGACTCGCACAGATACGCAGTATTTT.

This clonotype appeared a few times. This sequence joins TRBV29-1 and TRBJ2-7, with 10 bases identical to TRBD2. The CDR3 sequence is 13 residues long. The trim removed 6 bases at V and 4 bases at J, leaving 6 bases unmatched. Germline CDR1 is SQVTM and CDR2 is ANQGSEA. CDR3 sequence reads: CSVPSGSSYEQYF. CDR3 DNA sequence: TGCAGCGTCCCTAGCGGGAGTTCTTACGAGCAGTACTTC.

This chain joins TRBV28 and TRBJ2-1, with 8 bases identical to TRBD2. CDR1 is MDHEN and CDR2 is SYDVKM in the germline V gene. The CDR3 sequence is 13 residues long. Trimming cost V 8 bases and J 6 bases; bases outside gene matches: 6. The CDR3 reads CASGPRGGNEQFF. The DNA for the CDR3 is TGTGCCAGCGGCCCACGGGGGGGCAATGAGCAGTTCTTC.

The chain links TRBV7-9 to TRBJ2-3, with D possibly being TRBD2 (5 bases). Trimming cost V 1 base and J 10 bases, with 9 bases left between them. Germline CDR1 and CDR2: SEHNR and FQNEAQ (reference sequence). The length of the CDR3 is 12 residues. CDR3 nucleotides: TGTGCCAGCAGCTTAGGCGGGTCTCCGCAGTATTTT. Protein product: CASSLGGSPQYF.

The chain employs TRBV2 and TRBJ2-3, with 7 bases lining up with TRBD2. J was trimmed by 5 bases and V by 3 bases; bases with no gene match: 8. Looked up from germline, CDR1 is SNHLY and CDR2 is FYNNEI. The CDR3 extends over 15 amino acids. CDR3 sequence reads: CASSEAGVPQDTQYF. The CDR3 DNA sequence: TGTGCCAGCAGTGAGGCGGGAGTTCCTCAAGATACGCAGTATTTT.

This clonotype was recorded a few times. The chain carries TRBV4-3 and TRBJ2-1; a possible D gene is TRBD2 (6 bases). This CDR3 has 15 amino acids. The V gene lost 5 bases and the J gene lost 3 bases, with 14 bases spanning the gap. Germline V gene data show CDR1 as LGHNA and CDR2 as YSLEER. In DNA, the CDR3 is TGCGCCAGCAGCGTTAAGGAGGGCCTCTACAATGAGCAGTTCTTC. Translated: CASSVKEGLYNEQFF.

The chain has TRBV20-1 and TRBJ2-1; D gene uncertain. From germline, CDR1 is DFQATT and CDR2 SNEGSKA (reference sequence). Trimming took off 7 bases at V and 7 bases at J, with 8 bases between the two ends. This CDR3 has 10 amino acids. CDR3 region: CSVQDNEQFF. The CDR3 coding sequence is TGCAGTGTTCAGGATAATGAGCAGTTCTTC.

The chain couples TRBV12-3 or TRBV12-4 to TRBJ2-5, with D perhaps assigned TRBD1 or TRBD2 (6 bases each). Between the trimmed V and J ends, which lost 4 bases and 8 bases, there was a span of 17 bases. CDR3 size: 14 residues. CDR3 amino acids: CASSSGLPGDTQYF. As DNA, the CDR3 is TGTGCCAGCAGTTCAGGACTACCAGGGGATACCCAGTACTTC.

This chain connects TRBV7-9 to TRBJ2-7; D is uncertain. V lost 1 base and J lost 6, with 10 bases in between. Per germline, CDR1 SEHNR and CDR2 FQNEAQ (reference sequence). This CDR3 region has 13 residues. The CDR3: CASSLDGQTEQYF. Here the CDR3 DNA reads TGTGCCAGCAGCTTAGATGGCCAGACCGAGCAGTACTTC.

The chain uses TRBV5-1 and TRBJ2-6, with no clear D. The germline gives CDR1 SGHRS, CDR2 YFSETQ. V was shortened by 4 bases and J by 1 base, with 9 bases between the two germline ends. The CDR3 has 15 residues. The CDR3 protein is CASSLGPSGANVLTF. CDR3 coding DNA: TGCGCCAGCAGCCTAGGACCGTCTGGGGCCAACGTCCTGACTTTC. The full variable domain, its missing parts supplied by reference TRBV5-1 and TRBJ2-6, is KAGVTQTPRYLIKTRGQQVTLSCSPISGHRSVSWYQQTPGQGLQFLFEYFSETQRNKGNFPGRFSGRQFSNSRSEMNVSTLELGDSALYLCASSLGPSGANVLTFGAGSRLTVL.

The chain recombines TRBV27 with TRBJ2-2; TRBD2 matches at 8 bases. The CDR3 runs 12 residues. CDR1 and CDR2 (germline): MNHEY, SMNVEV (reference sequence). V dropped 11 bases and J dropped 6; count of bases not matched to a gene: 5. Here the CDR3 reads CACGGGSGELFF. The CDR3 nucleotides are TGTGCCTGTGGCGGGGGGTCCGGGGAGCTGTTTTTT.

At least ten counts were recorded for this clonotype. The V gene is TRBV7-2, the J gene TRBJ2-1; unclear D gene. CDR1 and CDR2 from the germline V gene are SGHTA and FQGNSA. The CDR3 consists of 15 residues. V was pared by 3 bases and J by 6 bases, with 15 bases between. The CDR3 sequence: CASSLNFDPANEQFF. CDR3 DNA: TGTGCCAGCAGCTTGAATTTCGACCCCGCCAATGAGCAGTTCTTC. Complete variable domain (other parts from reference TRBV7-2 and TRBJ2-1): GAGVSQSPSNKVTEKGKDVELRCDPISGHTALYWYRQSLGQGLEFLIYFQGNSAPDKSGLPSDRFSAERTGGSVSTLTIQRTQQEDSAVYLCASSLNFDPANEQFFGPGTRLTVL.

This clonotype was found many times. The J gene is TRBJ2-7, the V gene TRBV29-1; D possibly corresponds to TRBD2 (6 bases). Germline CDR1 reads SQVTM; CDR2 reads ANQGSEA. V lost 2 bases and J lost 1, with 18 bases in between. There are 16 residues in the CDR3. CDR3 nucleotides: TGCAGCGTTGAAAGGGGACTGTTGGGAAAATCCTACGAGCAGTACTTC. Protein sequence: CSVERGLLGKSYEQYF.

This clonotype occurred many times. V and J are TRBV28 and TRBJ2-7; 7 bases are shared with TRBD1. CDR1 and CDR2 from the germline V gene are MDHEN and SYDVKM. The CDR3 covers 12 residues. J lost 4 bases, V lost 6 bases, and 3 bases had no gene match. The CDR3 loop reads CASSLQGYEQYF. As DNA, the CDR3 is TGTGCCAGCAGCCTACAGGGGTACGAGCAGTACTTC. Variable domain in full (rest from reference TRBV28 and TRBJ2-7): DVKVTQSSRYLVKRTGEKVFLECVQDMDHENMFWYRQDPGLGLRLIYFSYDVKMKEKGDIPEGYSVSREKKERFSLILESASTNQTSMYLCASSLQGYEQYFGPGTRLTVT.

This clonotype was detected a few times. The chain recombines TRBV7-2 with TRBJ1-2; no clear D gene. The CDR3 consists of 13 residues. V was pared by 1 base and J by 3 bases, with 6 bases between. Germline CDR1 SGHTA, CDR2 FQGNSA. The CDR3 coding sequence is TGTGCCAGCAGCTTAGACTCTTACTATGGCTACACCTTC. Residues: CASSLDSYYGYTF.

This clonotype was observed many times. DNA for the CDR3: TGCGCCAGCAGCCGCCACACAGATACGCAGTATTTT. Its protein is CASSRHTDTQYF. V usage is TRBV5-1 and J usage is TRBJ2-3; D is unclear. Trimming pared 4 bases from V and 2 bases from J, leaving 5 bases between. Germline V gene data show CDR1 as SGHRS and CDR2 as YFSETQ. The CDR3 length is 12 residues. The entire variable domain, with the rest obtained from reference TRBV5-1 and TRBJ2-3, is as follows: KAGVTQTPRYLIKTRGQQVTLSCSPISGHRSVSWYQQTPGQGLQFLFEYFSETQRNKGNFPGRFSGRQFSNSRSEMNVSTLELGDSALYLCASSRHTDTQYFGPGTRLTVL.